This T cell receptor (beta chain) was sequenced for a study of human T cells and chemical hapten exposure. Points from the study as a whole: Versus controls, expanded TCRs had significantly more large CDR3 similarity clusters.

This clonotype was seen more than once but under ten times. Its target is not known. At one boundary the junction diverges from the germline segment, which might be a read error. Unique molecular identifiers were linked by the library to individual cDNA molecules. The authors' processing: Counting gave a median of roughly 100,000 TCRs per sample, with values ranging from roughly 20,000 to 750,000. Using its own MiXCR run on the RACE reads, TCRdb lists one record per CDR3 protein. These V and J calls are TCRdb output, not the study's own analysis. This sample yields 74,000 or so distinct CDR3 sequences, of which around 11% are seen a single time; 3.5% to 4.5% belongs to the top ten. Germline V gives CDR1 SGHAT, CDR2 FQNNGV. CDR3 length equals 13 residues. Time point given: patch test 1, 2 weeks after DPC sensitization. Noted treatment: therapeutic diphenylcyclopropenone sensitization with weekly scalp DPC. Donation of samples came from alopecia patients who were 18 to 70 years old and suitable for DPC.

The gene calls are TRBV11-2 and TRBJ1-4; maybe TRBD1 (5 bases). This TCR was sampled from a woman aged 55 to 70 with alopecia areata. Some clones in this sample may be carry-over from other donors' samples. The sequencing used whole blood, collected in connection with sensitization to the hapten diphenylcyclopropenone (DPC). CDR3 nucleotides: TGTGCCAGCAGCTTCTCCGAGCGTGACAGAGAAGTTTTT. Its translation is CASSFSERDREVF.